This T cell receptor (beta chain) is from a study of T cell changes during pregnancy in multiple sclerosis. TCRdb keeps only in-frame clones here, not all; method: immunoSEQ multiplex PCR. The data hold over 30,000 clones, with around 91% observed a single time. The sequencing here drew on CD8+ T cells from peripheral blood mononuclear cells, taken in the second trimester of pregnancy. The clonotype comes from a female donor in good health, enrolled as a control in a pregnancy study.

The CDR3 region has the DNA TGCGCCAGCAGCCCCCGGGGGGGGGATGAGGGCTACACCTTC. Protein sequence: CASSPRGGDEGYTF. This rearrangement joins TRBV4-1 to TRBJ1-2; possible D gene TRBD1, 5 bases. The CDR3 spans 14 residues. V lost 4 bases, J lost 8 bases, and 17 bases lay in between. The germline gives CDR1 MGHRA, CDR2 YSYEKL.